These T cell receptor beta chains were read from a single sample in a study of T cell repertoires in cytomegalovirus infection. TCRdb reanalysed the reads using MiXCR and keeps one entry per CDR3 protein. The sample carries 150,000 to 200,000 distinct CDR3 sequences, under 30% recorded once. Material: PBMCs. These receptors originate from a human donor in good health (CMV status not recorded). Some clones in this sample may be carry-over from other donors' samples. CDR3s include the opening cysteine and the closing phenylalanine or tryptophan. Fields, in order: V gene, clone size, D gene, J gene, CDR3 protein, CDR3 DNA. The D gene is left open where the match is weak. Not every row has a clone size; where given, it reads once, few, many or a size class.

>TRBV30|NA|NA|TRBJ2-3
CAWSAGTSTDTQYF
TGTGCCTGGAGCGCAGGGACTAGCACAGATACGCAGTATTTT
>TRBV7-2|NA|NA|TRBJ1-1
CASSPLVGAGTEAFF
TGTGCCAGCAGCCCCTTGGTGGGGGCAGGAACTGAAGCTTTCTTT
>TRBV7-2|many|NA|TRBJ1-2
CASSFLTRDYGYTF
TGTGCCAGCAGCTTTTTGACAAGGGACTATGGCTACACCTTC
>TRBV7-2|NA|NA|TRBJ1-2
CASSLASPGSYGYTF
TGTGCCAGCAGCTTAGCGTCCCCAGGTAGCTATGGCTACACCTTC
>TRBV15|NA|NA|TRBJ2-5
CATSRFRDGEETQYF
TGTGCCACCAGCAGGTTTAGGGACGGTGAAGAGACCCAGTACTTC
>TRBV5-1|once|NA|TRBJ2-3
CASSSTPTDTQYF
TGCGCCAGCAGCTCGACACCTACAGATACGCAGTATTTT
>TRBV7-8|few|NA|TRBJ1-6
CASSRGPQKRVDNSPLHF
TGTGCCAGCAGCCGGGGGCCACAAAAAAGAGTAGATAATTCACCCCTCCACTTT
>TRBV6-1|NA|NA|TRBJ1-1
CASPGPRTDPTWTEAFF
TGTGCCAGCCCAGGCCCTAGGACAGACCCGACGTGGACTGAAGCTTTCTTT
>TRBV7-9|few|TRBD2|TRBJ2-1
CASSLQRGPSYNEQFF
TGTGCCAGCAGCTTACAGCGGGGGCCCTCCTACAATGAGCAGTTCTTC
>TRBV5-1|few|TRBD1|TRBJ2-4
CASSDRTGPLRNIQYF
TGCGCCAGCAGCGACCGGACAGGGCCACTAAGGAACATTCAGTACTTC
>TRBV7-2|many|TRBD2|TRBJ2-7
CASSSSGEVKQYF
TGTGCCAGTTCGTCTAGCGGAGAGGTTAAGCAGTACTTC
>TRBV2|NA|TRBD1|TRBJ1-2
CASSEEGQGYYGYTF
TGTGCCAGCAGTGAAGAGGGACAGGGCTACTATGGCTACACCTTC
>TRBV11-2|NA|NA|TRBJ2-5
CASSSQGREETQCF
TGTGCCAGCAGCTCCCAGGGGCGTGAAGAGACCCAGTGCTTC
>TRBV6-5|few|NA|TRBJ2-5
CASVAEWGASGETQYF
TGTGCCAGCGTCGCTGAATGGGGGGCAAGTGGAGAGACCCAGTACTTC
>TRBV29-1|once|TRBD1|TRBJ1-1
CSVHRGGSTEAFF
TGCAGCGTTCACAGGGGAGGAAGCACTGAAGCTTTCTTT
>TRBV29-1|few|NA|TRBJ1-5
CSARDGHSNQPQHF
TGCAGCGCCCGGGACGGACATAGCAATCAGCCCCAGCATTTT
>TRBV12-3/TRBV12-4|few|NA|TRBJ1-5
CASSRMEQGQPQHF
TGTGCCAGCAGCCGCATGGAGCAAGGGCAGCCCCAGCATTTT
>TRBV20-1|many|NA|TRBJ2-7
CSARDSGEASDEQYF
TGCAGTGCTAGAGATTCCGGGGAAGCGTCGGATGAGCAGTACTTC
>TRBV7-2|many|NA|TRBJ2-3
CASSPTGRLGRSDTQYF
TGTGCCAGCAGCCCCACGGGTCGGTTAGGGCGTTCAGATACGCAGTATTTT
>TRBV6-6|NA|NA|TRBJ2-3
CASSPGRSGGPDTQYF
TGTGCCAGCAGCCCGGGAAGGTCAGGAGGTCCAGATACGCAGTATTTT
>TRBV5-5|NA|NA|TRBJ2-5
CASSLVGFMETQYF
TGTGCCAGCAGCTTGGTCGGGTTTATGGAGACCCAGTACTTC
>TRBV18|NA|NA|TRBJ1-3
CASSPTRQGNIGNTIYF
TGTGCCAGCTCACCTACGCGGCAGGGGAATATTGGAAACACCATATATTTT
>TRBV12-3/TRBV12-4|few|TRBD2|TRBJ2-3
CASSLLLAGFSDTQYF
TGTGCCAGCAGTTTGCTACTAGCGGGATTTTCAGATACGCAGTATTTT
>TRBV5-1|NA|TRBD1|TRBJ1-1
CASSLEGTGGAYGEAFF
TGCGCCAGCAGCTTGGAGGGGACAGGGGGCGCTTATGGTGAAGCTTTCTTT
>TRBV27|few|NA|TRBJ1-2
CASSLDRVAGYTF
TGTGCCAGCAGTTTAGACCGGGTTGCTGGCTACACCTTC
>TRBV14|NA|NA|TRBJ2-1
CASSQDHLGNEQFF
TGTGCCAGCAGCCAAGATCATCTGGGGAATGAGCAGTTCTTC
>TRBV6-1|NA|TRBD1|TRBJ1-1
CASSVTGTGGNTEAFF
TGTGCCAGCAGTGTCACCGGGACAGGGGGGAACACTGAAGCTTTCTTT
>TRBV29-1|NA|TRBD2|TRBJ2-1
CSVEDRVAGGSYNEQFF
TGCAGCGTTGAAGATCGGGTAGCGGGGGGCTCCTACAATGAGCAGTTCTTC
>TRBV10-3|NA|NA|TRBJ1-4
CAISEGTEEKLFF
TGTGCCATCAGTGAAGGGACCGAAGAAAAACTGTTTTTT
>TRBV7-2|few|TRBD1|TRBJ2-1
CASSDRVDEQFF
TGTGCCAGCAGCGACAGGGTGGATGAGCAGTTCTTC
>TRBV7-2|few|NA|TRBJ1-6
CASSLDPNSPLHF
TGTGCCAGCAGCTTGGACCCGAATTCACCCCTCCACTTT
>TRBV9|NA|NA|TRBJ2-1
CASSVHDTDEQFF
TGTGCCAGCAGCGTTCACGACACGGATGAGCAGTTCTTC
>TRBV6-1|few|TRBD1|TRBJ1-4
CASSLTGEENEKLFF
TGTGCCAGCAGCCTTACAGGGGAGGAGAATGAAAAACTGTTTTTT
>TRBV7-9|NA|NA|TRBJ1-2
CASSLETGNYYGYTF
TGTGCCAGCAGCTTAGAAACAGGGAATTACTATGGCTACACCTTC
>TRBV29-1|NA|NA|TRBJ2-2
CSVRSGMGTGELFF
TGCAGCGTTCGTTCAGGGATGGGCACCGGGGAGCTGTTTTTT
>TRBV7-2|many|TRBD1|TRBJ2-1
CASSSRQGYNEQFF
TGTGCCAGCAGCTCCAGACAGGGGTACAATGAGCAGTTCTTC
>TRBV23-1|NA|NA|TRBJ1-2
CASSHHPGGYTF
TGCGCCAGCAGTCATCATCCGGGGGGCTACACCTTC
>TRBV29-1|few|TRBD1|TRBJ1-2
CSVSDRGNYGYTF
TGCAGCGTATCGGACAGGGGGAACTATGGCTACACCTTC
>TRBV7-2|many|NA|TRBJ2-1
CASSLLRLGDEQFF
TGTGCCAGCAGCTTATTGCGCCTAGGGGATGAGCAGTTCTTC
>TRBV7-3|many|TRBD2|TRBJ2-1
CASSRIAGDNNEQFF
TGTGCCAGCAGCCGAATAGCGGGGGATAACAATGAGCAGTTCTTC
>TRBV2|NA|NA|TRBJ2-3
CASSELRGTTDTQYF
TGTGCCAGCAGTGAACTTCGAGGGACCACAGATACGCAGTATTTT
>TRBV2|NA|NA|TRBJ1-2
CASSGLSNYGYTF
TGTGCCAGTTCGGGACTGTCGAACTATGGCTACACCTTC
>TRBV7-3|many|NA|TRBJ2-3
CASSLISTDTQYF
TGTGCCAGCAGCTTAATATCGACAGATACGCAGTATTTT
>TRBV10-3|NA|TRBD2|TRBJ2-3
CAIRRLAGAGTDTQYF
TGTGCCATCAGACGACTAGCGGGGGCCGGCACAGATACGCAGTATTTT
>TRBV14|NA|NA|TRBJ1-2
CASSQEPGSMGPRYGYTF
TGTGCCAGCAGCCAAGAACCGGGGAGTATGGGACCGCGATATGGCTACACCTTC
>TRBV7-6|NA|NA|TRBJ1-2
CASSLDPYYGYTF
TGTGCCAGCAGCTTAGATCCGTACTATGGCTACACCTTC
>TRBV25-1|few|NA|TRBJ1-6
CASSDSLGNSPLHF
TGTGCCAGCAGTGATAGTTTGGGAAATTCACCCCTCCACTTT